This T cell receptor beta chain appears in the sequencing data of a study of shared clonotypes between healthy human individuals. Study-level results: For naive CD4 cells, roughly 4.6% of clonotypes were shared across a handful of donors. Non-shared clonotypes showed lower generation probabilities than clonotypes common to all four donors. What rarefaction showed was incomplete sorted-subset sequencing despite large depth.

The CDR3 is 16 residues long. Germline CDR1 and CDR2: SGHDT and YYEEEE. V was pared by 7 bases and J by 2 bases, with 19 bases between. Comment on this clone: The antigen remains unidentified.

The table came from immunoSEQ multiplex PCR; TCRdb's copy has only in-frame clones and leaves some out. The data contain about 2.4 million clones, 93% of them singletons. The chain joins TRBV5-6 to TRBJ2-1, with D tentatively TRBD2 (8 bases). The source is a man aged 18 to 35 in good health. Some clones in this sample may be carry-over from other donors' samples. The material sequenced was naive CD4+ T cells from PBMCs. Subset described: CD45RA+ positively selected. In DNA form, the CDR3 reads TGTGCCAGCCGCCCGGGAGGGGGCAAGACCTACAATGAGCAGTTCTTC. This codes for CASRPGGGKTYNEQFF.